What follows describes a single T cell receptor beta chain. Its recognized antigen is unknown. Base qualities are missing; no much larger clone stands one base away. In the germline V gene, CDR1 corresponds to SGHDN and CDR2 to FVKESK. Taken from cysteine to phenylalanine, the CDR3 has 11 residues. Just the 33-base CDR3 DNA is kept, in frame starting at base 1. Trimming removed 5 bases from V and 2 bases from J, leaving 3 bases between the germline ends. This sample is drawn from a study of T cell clonotyping in hematopoietic cell transplantation (dated by TCRdb to 2020 to 2023). As for the study more broadly: A total of 130 or so blood samples were gathered in the study from approximately 32 consecutive transplant recipients along with their related donors. Recruitment of patients was conducted between 2015 and early 2017, and follow-up was continued until late 2020 or death.

The time point label on this specimen signifies: 180 days after allo-HCT. Blood samples were obtained from recipients approximately 28 days before transplant and at days 30, 100 and 180 after transplant. Nuclei Lysis Solution was used to extract genomic DNA from fresh or cryopreserved unfractionated peripheral blood mononuclear cells. What the study reported, not specific to this receptor: A decrease in recipient TCR diversity was observed after transplant, and a progressive increase in pathologically expanded clonotypes was seen from day 30 to day 180. Overlap with donor repertoires was found for only a small fraction of recipient repertoires, with over 95% found to appear de novo at the given depth. Broader TCR repertoire diversity after transplant was predicted by Inverse Simpson Index values from donors and from recipients before transplant. The sample size was limited, and because cells were not sorted, the contributions of CD4 and CD8 repertoires could not be separated.

TCR beta CDR3 regions were amplified from genomic DNA with the immunoSEQ assay, a bias-controlled multiplex PCR using V- and J-specific primers. In a second PCR step, a proprietary barcode and Illumina adapter sequences were attached to the CDR3 amplicons. An Illumina MiSeq instrument was used to sequence the CDR3 libraries. In the authors' own workflow: Export and quality control were performed with immunoSEQ Analyzer 3.0, and downstream analyses were performed with R Bioconductor and Immunarch. Repertoire metrics were calculated using only productive rearrangements within the normalized downsampled data set. Pathologically expanded clonotypes were defined as those larger than 5 templates in the normalized cohort. The Inverse Simpson Index served as the measure of repertoire diversity. To capture all clonotypes, CMV-specificity analyses were performed on the non-normalized data set. TCRdb re-hosts the immuneACCESS table, in-frame sequences only. Its copies lack some clones; in the studies checked, an unresolved V gene accounts for under half of them, and the cause for the rest is not known. For V, J and clone size, that table is used; D and trimming come from the DNA. The sample has about 12,000 clones on record, less than 75% of them singletons. The top ten clonotypes cover approximately 14% of the sample.

The chain is made from TRBV14 and TRBJ1-1, with the D gene too uncertain to name. This clonotype originated in a male patient aged 60-69 years who had an allogeneic stem cell transplant from an unrelated donor, so the T cells may come from the graft donor. Some clones in this sample may be carry-over from other donors' samples. This specimen was peripheral blood mononuclear cells, taken 180 days after allogeneic stem cell transplant. Here the CDR3 is given as CASSDNTEAFF. The nucleotides read TGTGCCAGCAGCGACAACACTGAAGCTTTCTTT.